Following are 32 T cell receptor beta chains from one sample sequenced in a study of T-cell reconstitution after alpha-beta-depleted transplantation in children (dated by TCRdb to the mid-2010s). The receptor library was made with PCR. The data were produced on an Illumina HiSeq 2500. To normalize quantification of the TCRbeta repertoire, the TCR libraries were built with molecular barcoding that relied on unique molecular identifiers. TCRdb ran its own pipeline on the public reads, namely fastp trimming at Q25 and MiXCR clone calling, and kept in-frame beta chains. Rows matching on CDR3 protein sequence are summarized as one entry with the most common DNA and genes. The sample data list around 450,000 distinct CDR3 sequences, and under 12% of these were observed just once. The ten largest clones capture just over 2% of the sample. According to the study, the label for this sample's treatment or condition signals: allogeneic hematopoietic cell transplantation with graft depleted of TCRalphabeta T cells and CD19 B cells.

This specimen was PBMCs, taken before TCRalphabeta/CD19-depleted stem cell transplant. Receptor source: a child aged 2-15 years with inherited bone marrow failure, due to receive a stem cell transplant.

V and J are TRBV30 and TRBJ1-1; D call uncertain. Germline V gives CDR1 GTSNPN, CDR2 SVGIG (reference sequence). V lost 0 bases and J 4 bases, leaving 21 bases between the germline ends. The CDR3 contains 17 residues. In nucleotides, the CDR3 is TGTGCCTGGAGTGTACTAGGGATGGGCCTTTCGATCACTGAAGCTTTCTTT. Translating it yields CAWSVLGMGLSITEAFF. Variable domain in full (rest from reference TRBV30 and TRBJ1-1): SQTIHQWPATLVQPVGSPLSLECTVEGTSNPNLYWYRQAAGRGLQLLFYSVGIGQISSEVPQNLSASRPQDRQFILSSKKLLLSDSGFYLCAWSVLGMGLSITEAFFGQGTRLTVV.

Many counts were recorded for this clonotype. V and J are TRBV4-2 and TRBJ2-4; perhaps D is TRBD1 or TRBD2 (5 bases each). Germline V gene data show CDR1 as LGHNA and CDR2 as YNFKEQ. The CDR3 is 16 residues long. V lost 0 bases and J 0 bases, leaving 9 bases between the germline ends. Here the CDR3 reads CASSQDGAGAKNIQYF. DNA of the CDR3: TGTGCCAGCAGCCAAGATGGGGCGGGAGCCAAAAACATTCAGTACTTC.

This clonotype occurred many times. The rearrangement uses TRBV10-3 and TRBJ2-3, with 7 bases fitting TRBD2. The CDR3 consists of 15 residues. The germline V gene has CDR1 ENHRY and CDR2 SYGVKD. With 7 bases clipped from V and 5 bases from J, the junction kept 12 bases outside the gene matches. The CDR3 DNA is TGTGCCATCATTATCCGCCCGCGGGAGATAGATACGCAGTATTTT. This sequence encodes CAIIIRPREIDTQYF.

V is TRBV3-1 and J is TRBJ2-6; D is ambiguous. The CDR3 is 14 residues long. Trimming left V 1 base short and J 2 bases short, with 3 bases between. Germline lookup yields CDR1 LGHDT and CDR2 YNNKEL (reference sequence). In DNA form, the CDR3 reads TGTGCCAGCAGCCAAGGAACTGGGGCCAACGTCCTGACTTTC. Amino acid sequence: CASSQGTGANVLTF.

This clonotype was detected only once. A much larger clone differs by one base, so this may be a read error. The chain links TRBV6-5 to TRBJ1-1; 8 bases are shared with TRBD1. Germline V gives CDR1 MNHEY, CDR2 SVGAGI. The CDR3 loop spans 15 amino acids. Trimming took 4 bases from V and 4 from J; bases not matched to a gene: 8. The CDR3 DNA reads TGTGCCAGCAGTTCTAACAGGGGGATGACCACTGAAGCTTTCTTT. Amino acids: CASSSNRGMTTEAFF.

The CDR3 region is CSARFGDRTSGRYEQYF. CDR3 nucleotides: TGCAGTGCTAGATTCGGAGACCGGACTAGCGGGCGCTACGAGCAGTACTTC. The chain joins TRBV20-1 to TRBJ2-7; 11 nucleotides agree with TRBD2. With V trimmed by 2 bases and J by 3 bases, 12 bases remained unmatched. Germline V gene data show CDR1 as DFQATT and CDR2 as SNEGSKA (reference sequence). This CDR3 is 17 amino acids long.

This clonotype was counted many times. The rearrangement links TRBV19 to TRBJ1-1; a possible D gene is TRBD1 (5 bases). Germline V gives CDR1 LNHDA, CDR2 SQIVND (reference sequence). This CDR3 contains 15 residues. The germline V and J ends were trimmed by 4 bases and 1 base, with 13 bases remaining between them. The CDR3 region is CASSTRTDKNTEAFF. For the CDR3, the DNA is TGTGCCAGTAGTACCCGAACGGACAAGAACACTGAAGCTTTCTTT. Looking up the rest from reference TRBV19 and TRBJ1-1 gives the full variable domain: DGGITQSPKYLFRKEGQNVTLSCEQNLNHDAMYWYRQDPGQGLRLIYYSQIVNDFQKGDIAEGYSVSREKKESFPLTVTSAQKNPTAFYLCASSTRTDKNTEAFFGQGTRLTVV.

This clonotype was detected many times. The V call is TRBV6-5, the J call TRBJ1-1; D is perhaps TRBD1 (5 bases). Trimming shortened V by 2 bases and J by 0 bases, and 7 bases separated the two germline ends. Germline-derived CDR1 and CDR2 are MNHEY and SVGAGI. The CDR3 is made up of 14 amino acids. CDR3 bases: TGTGCCAGCAGTTACGGGGCCGTGAACACTGAAGCTTTCTTT. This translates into CASSYGAVNTEAFF.

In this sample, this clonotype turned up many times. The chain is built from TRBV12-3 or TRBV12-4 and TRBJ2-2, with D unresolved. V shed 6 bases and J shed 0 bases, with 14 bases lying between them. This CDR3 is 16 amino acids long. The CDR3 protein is CASSPTPFTNTGELFF. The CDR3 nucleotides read TGTGCCAGCAGCCCCACACCCTTTACGAACACCGGGGAGCTGTTTTTT.

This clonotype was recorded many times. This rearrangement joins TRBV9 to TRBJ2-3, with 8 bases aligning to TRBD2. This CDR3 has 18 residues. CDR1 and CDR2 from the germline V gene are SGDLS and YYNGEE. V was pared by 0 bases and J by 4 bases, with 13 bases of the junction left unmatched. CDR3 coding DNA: TGTGCCAGCAGCGTAGAACCCGGGATGAGCGGGAGATCAGATACGCAGTATTTT. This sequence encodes CASSVEPGMSGRSDTQYF. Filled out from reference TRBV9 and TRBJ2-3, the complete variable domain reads DSGVTQTPKHLITATGQRVTLRCSPRSGDLSVYWYQQSLDQGLQFLIQYYNGEERAKGNILERFSAQQFPDLHSELNLSSLELGDSALYFCASSVEPGMSGRSDTQYFGPGTRLTVL.

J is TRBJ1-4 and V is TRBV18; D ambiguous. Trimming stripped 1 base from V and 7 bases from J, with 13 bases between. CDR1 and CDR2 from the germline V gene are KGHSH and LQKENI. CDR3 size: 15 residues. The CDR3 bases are TGTGCCAGCTCACCACGGGAGGTTCTACCTGAAAAACTGTTTTTT. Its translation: CASSPREVLPEKLFF.

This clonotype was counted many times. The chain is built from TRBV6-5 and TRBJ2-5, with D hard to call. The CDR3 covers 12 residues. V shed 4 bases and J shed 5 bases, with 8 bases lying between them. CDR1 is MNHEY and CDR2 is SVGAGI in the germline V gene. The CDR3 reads CASSSFSETQYF. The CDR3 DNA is TGTGCCAGCAGTTCCTTCTCGGAGACCCAGTACTTC.

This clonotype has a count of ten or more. The CDR3 coding sequence is TGTGCCAGCAGCCTCCCTCTGGGGACGCCCTCCTACGAGCAGTACTTC. Its protein product is CASSLPLGTPSYEQYF. The chain recombines TRBV7-9 with TRBJ2-7; D possibly uses TRBD1 or TRBD2 (5 bases each). CDR3 length: 16 residues. Germline assignment: CDR1 SEHNR and CDR2 FQNEAQ (reference sequence). Trimming cost V 5 bases and J 0 bases, with 17 bases left between them.

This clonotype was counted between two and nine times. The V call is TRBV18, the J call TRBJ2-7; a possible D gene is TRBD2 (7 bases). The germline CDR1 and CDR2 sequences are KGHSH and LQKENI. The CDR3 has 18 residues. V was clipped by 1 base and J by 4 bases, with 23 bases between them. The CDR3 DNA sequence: TGTGCCAGCTCACCACGGGAGCGGGACAACGGGAAACCTTACGAGCAGTACTTC. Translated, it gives CASSPRERDNGKPYEQYF.

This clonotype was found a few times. In DNA form, the CDR3 reads TGTGCCAGCAGGGTAGCGGGAAACTCCTACAATGAGCAGTTCTTC. Its protein product is CASRVAGNSYNEQFF. The rearrangement uses TRBV6-1 and TRBJ2-1; TRBD2 matches 8 bases. Germline V gives CDR1 MNHNS, CDR2 SASEGT. The V segment lost 6 bases and the J segment 0 bases; nucleotides outside the gene matches: 4. The CDR3 is 15 residues long.

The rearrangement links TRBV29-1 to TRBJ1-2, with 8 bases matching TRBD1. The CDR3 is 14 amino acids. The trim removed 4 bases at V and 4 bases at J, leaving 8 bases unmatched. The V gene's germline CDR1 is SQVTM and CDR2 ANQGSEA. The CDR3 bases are TGCAGCGTTGCCCTACTGACAGGGGCCTATGGCTACACCTTC. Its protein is CSVALLTGAYGYTF.

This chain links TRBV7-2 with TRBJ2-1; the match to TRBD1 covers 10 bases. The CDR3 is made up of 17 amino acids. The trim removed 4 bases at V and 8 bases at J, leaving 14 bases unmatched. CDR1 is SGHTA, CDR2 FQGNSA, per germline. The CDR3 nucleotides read TGTGCCAGCAGCTCCCCTACCGGGACAGGGGAGGGTGATGAGCAGTTCTTC. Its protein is CASSSPTGTGEGDEQFF. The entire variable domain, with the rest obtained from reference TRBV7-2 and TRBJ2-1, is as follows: GAGVSQSPSNKVTEKGKDVELRCDPISGHTALYWYRQSLGQGLEFLIYFQGNSAPDKSGLPSDRFSAERTGGSVSTLTIQRTQQEDSAVYLCASSSPTGTGEGDEQFFGPGTRLTVL.

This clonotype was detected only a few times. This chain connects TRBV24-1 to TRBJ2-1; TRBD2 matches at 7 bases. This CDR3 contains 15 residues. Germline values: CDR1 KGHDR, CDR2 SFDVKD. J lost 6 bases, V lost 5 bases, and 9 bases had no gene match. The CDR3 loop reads CATSVFAGVPNEQFF. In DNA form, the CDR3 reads TGTGCCACCAGTGTTTTCGCGGGAGTACCCAATGAGCAGTTCTTC.

The CDR3 is CASSPFSDSYNEQFF. CDR3 in DNA: TGTGCCAGCTCACCATTCTCAGACTCCTACAATGAGCAGTTCTTC. This chain links TRBV18 with TRBJ2-1; no reliable D call. V lost 2 bases and J 0 bases, leaving 8 bases between the germline ends. Germline CDR1 reads KGHSH; CDR2 reads LQKENI. The CDR3 consists of 15 residues.

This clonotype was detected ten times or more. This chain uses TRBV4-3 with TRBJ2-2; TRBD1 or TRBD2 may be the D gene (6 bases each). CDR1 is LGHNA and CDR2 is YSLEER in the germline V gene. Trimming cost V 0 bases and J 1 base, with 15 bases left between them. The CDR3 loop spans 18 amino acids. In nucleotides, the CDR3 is TGCGCCAGCAGCCAAGATGGGGGGCCCGTTTTGAACACCGGGGAGCTGTTTTTT. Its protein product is CASSQDGGPVLNTGELFF.

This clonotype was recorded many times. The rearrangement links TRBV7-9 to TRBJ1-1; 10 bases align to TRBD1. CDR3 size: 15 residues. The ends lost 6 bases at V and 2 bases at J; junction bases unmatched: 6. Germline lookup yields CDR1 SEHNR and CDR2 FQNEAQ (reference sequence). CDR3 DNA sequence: TGTGCCAGCAGTGAGGGGACAGGGGTTAACACTGAAGCTTTCTTT. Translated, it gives CASSEGTGVNTEAFF.

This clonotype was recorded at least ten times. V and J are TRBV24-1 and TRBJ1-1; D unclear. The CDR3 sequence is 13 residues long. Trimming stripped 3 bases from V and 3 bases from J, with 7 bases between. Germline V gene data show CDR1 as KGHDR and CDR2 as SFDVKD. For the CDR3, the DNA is TGTGCCACCAGTGATGGAGGGTACACTGAAGCTTTCTTT. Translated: CATSDGGYTEAFF.

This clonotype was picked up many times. The CDR3 loop is CSVVGSQGPQHF. In DNA, the CDR3 is TGCAGCGTTGTGGGCAGCCAGGGGCCCCAGCATTTT. The chain recombines TRBV29-1 with TRBJ1-5; possible D gene TRBD1, 5 bases. Germline CDR1 reads SQVTM; CDR2 reads ANQGSEA. The V end lost 4 bases, the J end lost 9 bases, and 13 bases lay between the germline ends. The CDR3 loop spans 12 amino acids.

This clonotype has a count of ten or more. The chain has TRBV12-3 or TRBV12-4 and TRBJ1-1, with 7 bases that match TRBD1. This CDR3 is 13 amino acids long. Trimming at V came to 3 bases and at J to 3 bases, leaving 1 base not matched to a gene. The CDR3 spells CASSLTGYTEAFF. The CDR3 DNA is TGTGCCAGCAGTTTGACAGGGTACACTGAAGCTTTCTTT.

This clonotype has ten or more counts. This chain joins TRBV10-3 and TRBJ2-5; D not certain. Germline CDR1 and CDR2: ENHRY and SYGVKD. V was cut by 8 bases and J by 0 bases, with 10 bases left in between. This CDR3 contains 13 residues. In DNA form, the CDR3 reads TGTGCCATCCGAGCAGTTGACCAAGAGACCCAGTACTTC. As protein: CAIRAVDQETQYF.

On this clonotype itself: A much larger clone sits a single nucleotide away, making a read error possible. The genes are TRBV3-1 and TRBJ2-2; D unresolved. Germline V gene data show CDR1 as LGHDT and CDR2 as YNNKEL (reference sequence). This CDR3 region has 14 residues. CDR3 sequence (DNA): TGTGGCAGCAGATTTAGGGCTGGCACCGGGGAGCTGTTTTTT. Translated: CGSRFRAGTGELFF.

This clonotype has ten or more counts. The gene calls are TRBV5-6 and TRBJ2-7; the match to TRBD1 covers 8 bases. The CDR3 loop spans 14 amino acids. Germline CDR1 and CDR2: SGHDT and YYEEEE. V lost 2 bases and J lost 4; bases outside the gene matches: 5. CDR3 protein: CASSFGTGKYEQYF. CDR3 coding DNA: TGTGCCAGCAGCTTTGGGACAGGTAAATACGAGCAGTACTTC.

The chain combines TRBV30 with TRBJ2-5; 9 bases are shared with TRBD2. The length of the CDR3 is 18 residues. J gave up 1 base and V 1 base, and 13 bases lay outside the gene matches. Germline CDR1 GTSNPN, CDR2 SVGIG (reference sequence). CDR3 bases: TGTGCCTGGAGTGGCCCCCCGGGACTAGCATATTTCCAAGAGACCCAGTACTTC. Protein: CAWSGPPGLAYFQETQYF.

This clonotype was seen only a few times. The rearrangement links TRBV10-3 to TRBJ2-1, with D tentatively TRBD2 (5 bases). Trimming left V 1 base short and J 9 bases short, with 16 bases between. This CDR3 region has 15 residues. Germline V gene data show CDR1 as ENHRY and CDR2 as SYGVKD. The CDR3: CAISEWKTVTSEQFF. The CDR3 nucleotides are TGTGCCATCAGTGAGTGGAAAACAGTCACTAGTGAGCAGTTCTTC.

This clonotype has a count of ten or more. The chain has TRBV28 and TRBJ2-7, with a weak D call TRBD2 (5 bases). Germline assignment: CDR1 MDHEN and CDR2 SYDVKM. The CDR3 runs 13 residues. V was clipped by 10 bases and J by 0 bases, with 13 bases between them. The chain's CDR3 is CATSTGSSYEQYF. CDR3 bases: TGTGCCACTAGCACGGGTAGCTCCTACGAGCAGTACTTC.

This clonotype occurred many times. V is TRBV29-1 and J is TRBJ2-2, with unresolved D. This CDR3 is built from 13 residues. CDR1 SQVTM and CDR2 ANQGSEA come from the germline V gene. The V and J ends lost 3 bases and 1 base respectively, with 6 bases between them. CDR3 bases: TGCAGCGTTGAGCTGGGGAACACCGGGGAGCTGTTTTTT. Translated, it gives CSVELGNTGELFF.

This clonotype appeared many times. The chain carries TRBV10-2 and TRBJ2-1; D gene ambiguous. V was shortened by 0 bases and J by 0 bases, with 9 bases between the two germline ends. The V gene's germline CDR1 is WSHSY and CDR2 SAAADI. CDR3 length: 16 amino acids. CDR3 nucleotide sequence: TGCGCCAGCAGTGAGTCAGGCGATAGCTCCTACAATGAGCAGTTCTTC. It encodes CASSESGDSSYNEQFF.